The subject of this entry is one T cell receptor (beta chain). The sample comes from a study of blood T cell repertoires in COVID-19. Only in-frame clones appear in the TCRdb table, and some are missing; sequencing was by immunoSEQ multiplex PCR. The sample lists 400,000 to 450,000 clones; 75% to 90% were seen once. V dropped 4 bases and J dropped 3 bases, with 16 bases sitting between them. Looked up from germline, CDR1 is SGHTS and CDR2 is YDEGEE. The CDR3 length is 15 residues. The chain uses TRBV5-8 and TRBJ1-1; D may be TRBD1 (5 bases). Sequenced input: peripheral blood. This receptor was taken from a woman younger than 45 with active or convalescent COVID-19. The CDR3 sequence: CASSPAGRGDTEAFF. CDR3 coding DNA: TGTGCCAGCAGCCCCGCGGGCCGGGGGGACACTGAAGCTTTCTTT.